The next 25 T cell receptor beta chains were all read from a single sample in a study of early T cells in non-severe SARS-CoV-2 infection. Using its own MiXCR run on the 5' RACE reads, TCRdb lists one record per CDR3 protein. The sample includes over 30,000 distinct CDR3 sequences, about 6% of them seen just once. Source material: whole blood. These receptor sequences come from an adult who was a healthcare worker with PCR-confirmed SARS-CoV-2 infection or an uninfected control (not recorded which).

Many counts were recorded for this clonotype. The V call is TRBV11-2, the J call TRBJ2-3; maybe TRBD2 (7 bases). The germline CDR1 and CDR2 sequences are SGHAT and FQNNGV. The CDR3 extends over 16 amino acids. V shed 6 bases and J shed 3 bases, with 19 bases lying between them. As DNA, the CDR3 is TGTGCCAGCAGGGCCCCCGGGCGGGGGCCGACAGATACGCAGTATTTT. Protein product: CASRAPGRGPTDTQYF.

This clonotype has a count of ten or more. The gene calls are TRBV12-3 or TRBV12-4 and TRBJ2-7; D gene ambiguous. V lost 0 bases and J lost 5, with 2 bases in between. The CDR3 extends over 11 amino acids. CDR3 nucleotides: TGTGCCAGCAGTTTAGCCGACGAGCAGTACTTC. It yields the protein CASSLADEQYF.

The rearrangement links TRBV21-1 to TRBJ1-1. TRBV21-1 is labeled a pseudogene. The CDR3 spans 11 residues. CDR3 region: CARGLSTEAFF. CDR3 DNA sequence: TGTGCCAGGGGGTTGAGCACTGAAGCTTTCTTT.

This chain links TRBV11-2 with TRBJ1-1; no clear D gene. Germline V lookup: CDR1 SGHAT, CDR2 FQNNGV. The V and J ends lost 4 bases and 6 bases respectively, with 9 bases between them. This CDR3 spans 12 amino acids. CDR3 sequence: CASSSEISEAFF. Written as DNA, the CDR3 is TGTGCCAGCAGCTCTGAAATCTCTGAAGCTTTCTTT. The full variable domain, completed using reference TRBV11-2 and TRBJ1-1, is EAGVAQSPRYKIIEKRQSVAFWCNPISGHATLYWYQQILGQGPKLLIQFQNNGVVDDSQLPKDRFSAERLKGVDSTLKIQPAKLEDSAVYLCASSSEISEAFFGQGTRLTVV.

Many counts were recorded for this clonotype. The J gene is TRBJ1-5, the V gene TRBV20-1, with TRBD1 matching over 7 bases. CDR3 length: 15 residues. Per germline, CDR1 DFQATT and CDR2 SNEGSKA (reference sequence). Trimming took 0 bases from V and 7 from J; bases not matched to a gene: 9. CDR3 protein: CSARDSGRGIQPQHF. The CDR3 region has the DNA TGCAGTGCTAGAGATTCCGGCAGGGGGATACAGCCCCAGCATTTT.

In this sample, this clonotype turned up many times. This chain uses TRBV7-2 with TRBJ2-7; D remains unclear. Germline-derived CDR1 and CDR2 are SGHTA and FQGNSA. There are 13 residues in the CDR3. CDR3 bases: TGTGCAGGAAGGTCAGGCAGCTCCTACGAGCAGTACTTC. As protein: CAGRSGSSYEQYF.

DNA of the CDR3: TGTGCCAGCAGCTTGGTCCAGGGGGCCTCCTACGAGCAGTACTTC. Amino acids: CASSLVQGASYEQYF. The chain uses TRBV5-5 and TRBJ2-7, with TRBD1 identical over 8 bases. The CDR3 consists of 15 residues. Germline-derived CDR1 and CDR2 are SGHKS and YYEKEE (reference sequence). After removal of 0 bases from V and 0 bases from J, the junction contained 2 bases not matched to a gene.

The chain joins TRBV6-1 to TRBJ1-1; D unresolved. Germline V gene lookup returns CDR1 MNHNS and CDR2 SASEGT. Trimming removed 4 bases from V and 5 bases from J, with 8 bases in between. This CDR3 spans 12 amino acids. DNA of the CDR3: TGTGCCAGCAGTGGGGTGGTGACTGAAGCTTTCTTT. Protein sequence: CASSGVVTEAFF.

This clonotype was recorded many times. The chain couples TRBV6-4 to TRBJ2-3; TRBD2 aligns across 12 bases. V was pared by 4 bases and J by 1 base, with 0 bases of the junction left unmatched. CDR1 is MRHNA, CDR2 SNTAGT, per germline. CDR3 length: 15 amino acids. The chain's CDR3 is CASSGLAGGTDTQYF. CDR3 nucleotides: TGTGCCAGCAGTGGACTAGCGGGGGGCACAGATACGCAGTATTTT.

The gene calls are TRBV30 and TRBJ1-4; 10 nucleotides match TRBD1. Germline V lookup: CDR1 GTSNPN, CDR2 SVGIG (reference sequence). Trimming took 2 bases from V and 4 from J; bases not matched to a gene: 1. This CDR3 region has 14 residues. The CDR3 sequence: CAWSRTGGNEKLFF. The CDR3 DNA follows: TGTGCCTGGAGTCGGACAGGGGGTAATGAAAAACTGTTTTTT. Full variable domain (rest looked up from reference TRBV30 and TRBJ1-4): SQTIHQWPATLVQPVGSPLSLECTVEGTSNPNLYWYRQAAGRGLQLLFYSVGIGQISSEVPQNLSASRPQDRQFILSSKKLLLSDSGFYLCAWSRTGGNEKLFFGSGTQLSVL.

Only a few counts were recorded for this clonotype. The rearrangement uses TRBV29-1 and TRBJ2-5; D might be TRBD1 (6 bases). CDR1 and CDR2 (germline): SQVTM, ANQGSEA. The CDR3 is 13 amino acids. Trimming pared 5 bases from V and 2 bases from J, leaving 12 bases between. CDR3 loop: CSVLQQGQETQYF. CDR3 nucleotide sequence: TGCAGCGTTCTTCAGCAGGGGCAAGAGACCCAGTACTTC. Together with reference TRBV29-1 and TRBJ2-5, the CDR3 gives the full variable domain: SAVISQKPSRDICQRGTSLTIQCQVDSQVTMMFWYRQQPGQSLTLIATANQGSEATYESGFVIDKFPISRPNLTFSTLTVSNMSPEDSSIYLCSVLQQGQETQYFGPGTRLLVL.

This clonotype has a count of ten or more. This sequence joins TRBV27 and TRBJ1-2, with D tentatively TRBD1 (5 bases). The length of the CDR3 is 15 residues. The ends were cut back, 2 bases at V and 3 bases at J, with 13 bases in the middle. The germline CDR1 and CDR2 sequences are MNHEY and SMNVEV (reference sequence). The CDR3 bases are TGTGCCAGCAGTTTACAGGCAGGGCACGACTATGGCTACACCTTC. It specifies CASSLQAGHDYGYTF.

This clonotype has a handful of counts. Likely a read error: the CDR3 ends without its conserved phenylalanine or tryptophan. The chain joins TRBV19 to TRBJ2-7; 9 nucleotides match TRBD1. The CDR3 has 15 residues. V dropped 4 bases and J dropped 3; count of bases not matched to a gene: 7. The V gene's germline CDR1 is LNHDA and CDR2 SQIVND (reference sequence). This CDR3 reads CASSKDRGRFYEQYS. The CDR3 nucleotides are TGTGCCAGTAGTAAGGACAGGGGAAGGTTCTACGAGCAGTACTCC.

This clonotype was seen ten or more times. The V call is TRBV30, the J call TRBJ2-3; possibly TRBD2 for D (5 bases). The CDR3 sequence is 14 residues long. Trimming stripped 3 bases from V and 0 bases from J, with 10 bases between. Per germline, CDR1 GTSNPN and CDR2 SVGIG (reference sequence). The CDR3, as DNA: TGTGCCTGGAGACGGGGAGCTAGCACAGATACGCAGTATTTT. Translation gives CAWRRGASTDTQYF.

The sample holds many counts of this clonotype. V usage is TRBV12-3 or TRBV12-4 and J usage is TRBJ1-4; possibly TRBD1 for D (6 bases). The V and J ends lost 8 bases and 4 bases respectively, with 11 bases between them. CDR3 length: 13 amino acids. This chain's CDR3 is CASSGQLNEKLFF. For the CDR3, the DNA is TGTGCCAGCTCGGGACAACTTAATGAAAAACTGTTTTTT.

This clonotype appeared many times. The chain employs TRBV5-1 and TRBJ2-7, with D unclear. This CDR3 comprises 13 residues. The germline CDR1 and CDR2 sequences are SGHRS and YFSETQ. Trimming left V 0 bases short and J 3 bases short, with 7 bases between. CDR3 nucleotide sequence: TGCGCCAGCAGCTTGGCACGGAGCTACGAGCAGTACTTC. Residues: CASSLARSYEQYF. The entire variable domain, with the rest obtained from reference TRBV5-1 and TRBJ2-7, is as follows: KAGVTQTPRYLIKTRGQQVTLSCSPISGHRSVSWYQQTPGQGLQFLFEYFSETQRNKGNFPGRFSGRQFSNSRSEMNVSTLELGDSALYLCASSLARSYEQYFGPGTRLTVT.

This clonotype was detected many times. The chain joins TRBV7-9 to TRBJ1-1; D possibly corresponds to TRBD1 (5 bases). V lost 5 bases to trimming and J lost 5 bases, with 18 bases between them. Germline CDR1 SEHNR, CDR2 FQNEAQ (reference sequence). CDR3 length equals 15 residues. The CDR3 is CASSAYSDMLTEAFF. CDR3 nucleotides: TGTGCCAGCAGCGCCTACTCGGACATGTTGACTGAAGCTTTCTTT.

This clonotype has ten or more counts. The rearrangement uses TRBV20-1 and TRBJ2-1, with TRBD2 as a possible D gene (5 bases). Per the germline V gene, CDR1 is DFQATT and CDR2 is SNEGSKA (reference sequence). The ends were cut back, 6 bases at V and 3 bases at J, with 9 bases in the middle. This CDR3 region has 12 residues. CDR3 amino acids: CSAPDFYNEQFF. The CDR3 bases are TGCAGTGCACCGGACTTCTACAATGAGCAGTTCTTC.

This clonotype was counted at least ten times. V usage is TRBV29-1 and J usage is TRBJ2-2, with D perhaps matching TRBD1 (5 bases). Looked up from germline, CDR1 is SQVTM and CDR2 is ANQGSEA. With 3 bases removed from V and 0 bases from J, the gap between germline ends came to 8 bases. This CDR3 is 14 amino acids long. The CDR3 nucleotides read TGCAGCGTTGACGACAGTTCGAACACCGGGGAGCTGTTTTTT. Translation gives CSVDDSSNTGELFF.

The sample holds many counts of this clonotype. The chain employs TRBV6-1 and TRBJ1-5; maybe TRBD1 (5 bases). The CDR3 has 16 residues. The V gene lost 2 bases and the J gene lost 3 bases, with 14 bases spanning the gap. CDR1 is MNHNS and CDR2 is SASEGT in the germline V gene. The CDR3 loop is CASSEKAGFINQPQHF. The CDR3 nucleotides are TGTGCCAGCAGTGAAAAGGCAGGGTTTATCAATCAGCCCCAGCATTTT.

This clonotype was picked up a small number of times. V and J are TRBV6-2 or TRBV6-3 and TRBJ2-2; 12 bases line up with TRBD1. The CDR3 has 19 residues. The germline V gene encodes CDR1 MNHEY and CDR2 SVGEGT. The V and J ends lost 0 bases and 0 bases, in that order; junction bases with no gene match: 5. Here the CDR3 DNA reads TGTGCCAGCAGTTACTCCGGGACAGGGGGCCTAGCGAACACCGGGGAGCTGTTTTTT. Protein product: CASSYSGTGGLANTGELFF.

The sample holds a few counts of this clonotype. The CDR3 bases are TGTGCCAGCAGCGTAGACGTAGGCAGCACTGAAGCTTTCTTT. Translated, it gives CASSVDVGSTEAFF. The chain links TRBV9 to TRBJ1-1; D unclear. This CDR3 comprises 14 residues. Germline V gene sequence: CDR1 SGDLS, CDR2 YYNGEE. The ends were cut back, 0 bases at V and 4 bases at J, with 10 bases in the middle. Full variable domain (remainder filled in from reference TRBV9 and TRBJ1-1): DSGVTQTPKHLITATGQRVTLRCSPRSGDLSVYWYQQSLDQGLQFLIQYYNGEERAKGNILERFSAQQFPDLHSELNLSSLELGDSALYFCASSVDVGSTEAFFGQGTRLTVV.

This clonotype was seen a few times. V gene TRBV5-1 combines with J gene TRBJ2-4; D ambiguous. The CDR3 runs 11 residues. The V and J ends lost 0 bases and 8 bases respectively, with 3 bases between them. CDR1 SGHRS and CDR2 YFSETQ come from the germline V gene. CDR3 protein: CASSLGDIQYF. As DNA, the CDR3 is TGCGCCAGCAGCTTGGGGGACATTCAGTACTTC.

V and J are TRBV18 and TRBJ1-1; TRBD1 agrees at 7 bases. Germline V gives CDR1 KGHSH, CDR2 LQKENI. There are 16 residues in the CDR3. V trimming: 3 bases; J trimming: 0 bases; junction bases outside the gene matches: 7. The chain's CDR3 is CASSPGQPKMNTEAFF. Written as DNA, the CDR3 is TGTGCCAGCTCACCGGGACAGCCAAAGATGAACACTGAAGCTTTCTTT.

The V gene is TRBV5-1, the J gene TRBJ2-1; maybe TRBD1 (5 bases). Per the germline V gene, CDR1 is SGHRS and CDR2 is YFSETQ. V was cut by 0 bases and J by 7 bases, with 11 bases left in between. There are 14 residues in the CDR3. The CDR3 sequence: CASSLGSRDNEQFF. CDR3 DNA sequence: TGCGCCAGCAGCTTGGGATCCAGGGATAATGAGCAGTTCTTC.